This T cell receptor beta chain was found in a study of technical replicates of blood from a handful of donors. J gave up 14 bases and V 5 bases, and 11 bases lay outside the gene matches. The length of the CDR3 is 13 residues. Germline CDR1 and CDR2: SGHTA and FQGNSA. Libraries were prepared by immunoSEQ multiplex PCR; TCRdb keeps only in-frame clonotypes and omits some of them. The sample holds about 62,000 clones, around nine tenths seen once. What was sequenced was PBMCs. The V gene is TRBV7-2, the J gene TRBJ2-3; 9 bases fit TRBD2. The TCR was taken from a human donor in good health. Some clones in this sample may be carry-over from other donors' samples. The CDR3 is CASSKAGGGGLYF. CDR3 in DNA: TGTGCCAGCAGCAAAGCTGGCGGGGGGGGGTTGTATTTT.